Here is one T cell receptor beta chain with its context. The antigen is undetermined. In the PCR, 60 Vbeta and 13 Jbeta primers were used. Sequencing was performed with immunoSEQ multiplex PCR; in TCRdb, only in-frame clones are kept and a portion is missing. The sample lists 200,000 or so clones, roughly 76% seen once, with 2% to 2.5% in the top ten. The sample comes from a study of cytomegalovirus exposure and HLA in healthy donors. Overall study: Samples from HLA-typed donors yielded about 85 million unique TCRs in an early data release.

Overall study findings and caveats: Available immune exposure information was restricted to CMV serostatus only.

Germline V gene sequence: CDR1 SGHVS, CDR2 FQNEAQ. CDR3 size: 18 residues. V lost 1 base to trimming and J lost 5 bases; unmatched junction nucleotides: 15. This sequence originates from a woman in her thirties in good health and CMV-seropositive. Sequencing input: PBMCs. The chain recombines TRBV7-8 with TRBJ2-5; 8 bases line up with TRBD1. For the CDR3, the DNA is TGTGCCAGCAGCTTAGGAGCGGGCGGCAGGGGGCTGGGTGAGACCCAGTACTTC. It specifies CASSLGAGGRGLGETQYF.